These T cell receptor beta chains were read from a single sample in a study of shared clonotypes between healthy human individuals. The assay was immunoSEQ multiplex PCR, and TCRdb's table has in-frame clones only and misses some. There are about 1.5 million clones in the sample; nearly 99% occur only once, and about 0.42% lies in the top ten. The material sequenced was naive CD4+ T cells sorted from blood. The source is a man aged 30 to 39 in good health. Each CDR3 is given with its conserved first and last residue. The order of the fields is V gene, CDR3 length, J gene, D gene, CDR3 DNA, CDR3 protein. A D gene is named only where the DNA matches it firmly.

v_gene: TRBV30; len: 14; j_gene: TRBJ1-2; d_gene: .; CDR3nt: TGTGCCTGGTGCTGTGGGCCGGGGACGGATGGCTACACCTTC; CDR3aa: CAWCCGPGTDGYTF
v_gene: TRBV7-7; len: 11; j_gene: TRBJ2-1; d_gene: TRBD1; CDR3nt: TGTGCTAGCAGCAATAGACAGGGGCAGTTCTTC; CDR3aa: CASSNRQGQFF
v_gene: TRBV18; len: 14; j_gene: TRBJ1-4; d_gene: TRBD1; CDR3nt: TGTGCCAGCTCTTTCGACAGGGGTCGAGAAAAACTGTTTTTT; CDR3aa: CASSFDRGREKLFF
v_gene: TRBV19; len: 16; j_gene: TRBJ1-5; d_gene: .; CDR3nt: TGTGCCAGTAGTCCTCGTGGGCGCAGGGCCAATCAGCCCCAGCATTTT; CDR3aa: CASSPRGRRANQPQHF
v_gene: TRBV28; len: 13; j_gene: TRBJ2-7; d_gene: TRBD2; CDR3nt: TGTGCCAGCAGGGTAGCGGGAGGATACGAGCAGTACTTC; CDR3aa: CASRVAGGYEQYF
v_gene: TRBV4-2; len: 14; j_gene: TRBJ1-2; d_gene: TRBD1; CDR3nt: TGTGCCAGCAACCCGGGACAGGGATACGATGGCTACACCTTC; CDR3aa: CASNPGQGYDGYTF
v_gene: TRBV27; len: 18; j_gene: TRBJ2-7; d_gene: TRBD2; CDR3nt: TGTGCCAGCAGGCCCCTCTTGGGAGGGACCCCCTTTTCCTACGAGCAGTACTTC; CDR3aa: CASRPLLGGTPFSYEQYF
v_gene: TRBV18; len: 17; j_gene: TRBJ2-6; d_gene: TRBD1; CDR3nt: TGTGCCAGCTCACCGGGACAGGGAAGGGTTGGGGCCAACGTCCTGACTTTC; CDR3aa: CASSPGQGRVGANVLTF
v_gene: TRBV6-6; len: 15; j_gene: TRBJ1-1; d_gene: TRBD1; CDR3nt: TGTGCCAGCAATCAAAGGACAGGGAAAATCACTGAAGCTTTCTTT; CDR3aa: CASNQRTGKITEAFF
v_gene: TRBV27; len: 14; j_gene: TRBJ2-5; d_gene: .; CDR3nt: TGTGCCAGCAGTTTATTAGGGATCGGGGAGACCCAGTACTTC; CDR3aa: CASSLLGIGETQYF
v_gene: TRBV18; len: 15; j_gene: TRBJ1-5; d_gene: .; CDR3nt: TGTGCCAGCTCACCGGGCGGGAATAGCAATCAGCCCCAGCATTTT; CDR3aa: CASSPGGNSNQPQHF
v_gene: TRBV21-1; len: 12; j_gene: TRBJ2-2; d_gene: .; CDR3nt: TGTGCCAGCAGCAAAAGACCTGGGGAGCTGTTTTTT; CDR3aa: CASSKRPGELFF
v_gene: TRBV9; len: 14; j_gene: TRBJ2-7; d_gene: .; CDR3nt: TGTGCCAGCAGCGTGGAAAGGGTCTCCTACGAGCAGTACTTC; CDR3aa: CASSVERVSYEQYF
v_gene: TRBV29-1; len: 12; j_gene: TRBJ2-1; d_gene: TRBD1; CDR3nt: TGCACCTACGGACAGGGGAGTTCGGAGCAGTTCTTC; CDR3aa: CTYGQGSSEQFF
v_gene: TRBV7-9; len: 14; j_gene: TRBJ1-1; d_gene: TRBD1; CDR3nt: TGTGCCAGCAGCCCCAGGGACAGCAACACTGAAGCTTTCTTT; CDR3aa: CASSPRDSNTEAFF
v_gene: TRBV7-2; len: 16; j_gene: TRBJ2-5; d_gene: .; CDR3nt: TGTGCCAGCAGCCGAGATCGATTAGAGATTCAGGAGACCCAGTACTTC; CDR3aa: CASSRDRLEIQETQYF
v_gene: TRBV25-1; len: 15; j_gene: TRBJ2-5; d_gene: TRBD1; CDR3nt: TGTGCCAGCAGTGAAAGACAGGGCCCGGGGGAGACCCAGTACTTC; CDR3aa: CASSERQGPGETQYF
v_gene: TRBV9; len: 14; j_gene: TRBJ1-5; d_gene: .; CDR3nt: TGTGCCAGCAGCGTAGGGGAAAGCAATCAGCCCCAGCATTTT; CDR3aa: CASSVGESNQPQHF
v_gene: TRBV7-8; len: 16; j_gene: TRBJ1-5; d_gene: .; CDR3nt: TGTGCCAGCACCCTGGTAGGGGTCAATAGCAATCAGCCCCAGCATTTT; CDR3aa: CASTLVGVNSNQPQHF
v_gene: TRBV15; len: 14; j_gene: TRBJ2-5; d_gene: .; CDR3nt: TGTGCCACCAGCAGAGTTACAGGGAGAGAGACCCAGTACTTC; CDR3aa: CATSRVTGRETQYF
v_gene: TRBV7-2; len: 16; j_gene: TRBJ2-1; d_gene: TRBD1; CDR3nt: TGTGCCAGCACCCCAGCCGGGACAGGGTACTACAATGAGCAGTTCTTC; CDR3aa: CASTPAGTGYYNEQFF
v_gene: TRBV7-2; len: 14; j_gene: TRBJ2-7; d_gene: .; CDR3nt: TGTGCCAGCAGCTTCATCACAGCTAACTACGAGCAGTACTTC; CDR3aa: CASSFITANYEQYF